This entry lists 23 T cell receptor beta chains sequenced from one sample in a study of blood T cell repertoires in COVID-19. This table comes from immunoSEQ multiplex PCR, and its TCRdb copy is limited to in-frame clones, with some not included. The table has about 80,000 clones, roughly 78% seen once. The sequencing sample was made of peripheral blood. These receptors were obtained from a man aged 55-75 years with COVID-19, enrolled during active disease.

The chain joins TRBV2 to TRBJ2-5; 8 bases agree with TRBD2. Germline V gene data show CDR1 as SNHLY and CDR2 as FYNNEI. V shed 8 bases and J 4 bases; nucleotides not matched to a gene: 9. This CDR3 has 14 residues. Here the CDR3 reads CASGSRAGGETQYF. DNA of the CDR3: TGTGCCAGCGGCTCCAGGGCGGGAGGAGAGACCCAGTACTTC.

As regards this clone: The same CDR3 can be traced to other DNA sequences in this sample. V and J are TRBV18 and TRBJ2-7, with 7 bases aligning to TRBD2. Germline trimming cut 1 base from V and 2 bases from J; bases unmatched to any gene: 2. The CDR3 has 14 residues. CDR1 is KGHSH, CDR2 LQKENI, per germline. The CDR3, as DNA: TGTGCCAGCTCACCACGGGAGGGAGCCTACGAGCAGTACTTC. The encoded protein is CASSPREGAYEQYF. Full variable domain (rest looked up from reference TRBV18 and TRBJ2-7): NAGVMQNPRHLVRRRGQEARLRCSPMKGHSHVYWYRQLPEEGLKFMVYLQKENIIDESGMPKERFSAEFPKEGPSILRIQQVVRGDSAAYFCASSPREGAYEQYFGPGTRLTVT.

The V call is TRBV7-9, the J call TRBJ2-7; D remains ambiguous. In germline, CDR1 is SEHNR, CDR2 FQNEAQ (reference sequence). With 1 base removed from V and 3 bases from J, the gap between germline ends came to 7 bases. CDR3 size: 13 residues. In DNA, the CDR3 is TGTGCCAGCAGCTTAGTCCCAAACTACGAGCAGTACTTC. As protein: CASSLVPNYEQYF.

This clone was seen more than once but under ten times. The chain has TRBV2 and TRBJ1-3, with D maybe TRBD1 (6 bases). In germline, CDR1 is SNHLY, CDR2 FYNNEI. Trimming took 6 bases from V and 2 from J, leaving 17 bases between them. This CDR3 has 16 amino acids. The CDR3 here is CASRGGPSGAGNTIYF. The CDR3 nucleotides read TGTGCCAGCAGGGGGGGGCCTTCTGGCGCTGGAAACACCATATATTTT. Variable domain in full (rest from reference TRBV2 and TRBJ1-3): EPEVTQTPSHQVTQMGQEVILRCVPISNHLYFYWYRQILGQKVEFLVSFYNNEISEKSEIFDDQFSVERPDGSNFTLKIRSTKLEDSAMYFCASRGGPSGAGNTIYFGEGSWLTVV.

V gene TRBV7-9 combines with J gene TRBJ1-5; 9 nucleotides agree with TRBD1. Trimming removed 5 bases from V and 0 bases from J; junction bases left unmatched: 5. The V gene's germline CDR1 is SEHNR and CDR2 FQNEAQ (reference sequence). This CDR3 spans 16 amino acids. The CDR3 reads CASSPDRGYSNQPQHF. As DNA, the CDR3 is TGTGCCAGCAGCCCGGACAGGGGATATAGCAATCAGCCCCAGCATTTT.

The chain recombines TRBV6-5 with TRBJ2-5, with D perhaps matching TRBD1 (6 bases). The germline CDR1 and CDR2 sequences are MNHEY and SVGAGI. The germline V and J ends were trimmed by 5 bases and 6 bases, with 16 bases remaining between them. This CDR3 contains 14 residues. CDR3 DNA sequence: TGTGCCAGCAGTATTCACAGGGATATACAGACCCAGTACTTC. It specifies CASSIHRDIQTQYF.

The J gene is TRBJ2-2, the V gene TRBV2; 10 positions match TRBD2. The germline gives CDR1 SNHLY, CDR2 FYNNEI. Losses at the gene ends were 6 bases for V and 6 bases for J; bases not matched to a gene: 1. CDR3 length: 13 residues. CDR3 in DNA: TGTGCCAGCAGGCTAGCGGGAGCCGGGGAGCTGTTTTTT. As protein: CASRLAGAGELFF.

The chain couples TRBV2 to TRBJ1-4; tentatively, D is TRBD1 (5 bases). V lost 7 bases to trimming and J lost 0 bases, with 12 bases between them. The CDR3 extends over 15 amino acids. CDR1 is SNHLY and CDR2 is FYNNEI in the germline V gene. The CDR3, as DNA: TGTGCCAGCACCTATATAGGGGCAACTAATGAAAAACTGTTTTTT. Translating gives CASTYIGATNEKLFF. The full variable domain, completed using reference TRBV2 and TRBJ1-4, is EPEVTQTPSHQVTQMGQEVILRCVPISNHLYFYWYRQILGQKVEFLVSFYNNEISEKSEIFDDQFSVERPDGSNFTLKIRSTKLEDSAMYFCASTYIGATNEKLFFGSGTQLSVL.

This clone was detected many times. The chain recombines TRBV11-2 with TRBJ2-5; 9 nucleotides line up with TRBD1. Germline loops: CDR1 SGHAT, CDR2 FQNNGV. The CDR3 sequence is 14 residues long. Trimming took 5 bases from V and 5 from J; bases not matched to a gene: 6. The DNA of the CDR3 is TGTGCCAGCAGCCGAACAGGGGGCTGGGAGACCCAGTACTTC. This translates into CASSRTGGWETQYF.

The DNA for the CDR3 is TGTGCCAGTAGTTTCTCCGCCGGGACAGGGGAATGGTATGGCTACACCTTC. It translates to CASSFSAGTGEWYGYTF. V usage is TRBV19 and J usage is TRBJ1-2; 10 nucleotides align to TRBD1. With 5 bases clipped from V and 5 bases from J, the junction kept 14 bases outside the gene matches. There are 17 residues in the CDR3. In germline, CDR1 is LNHDA, CDR2 SQIVND (reference sequence).

This CDR3 reads CASSPGGELINTEAFF. CDR3 coding DNA: TGTGCCAGCTCCCCAGGGGGCGAATTAATCAACACTGAAGCTTTCTTT. The chain recombines TRBV18 with TRBJ1-1; 8 bases agree with TRBD1. The CDR3 totals 16 residues. Germline V gene sequence: CDR1 KGHSH, CDR2 LQKENI. V shed 6 bases and J 2 bases; nucleotides not matched to a gene: 11.

This clone was seen once. The V and J genes are TRBV6-5 and TRBJ1-1, with D possibly matching TRBD1 (5 bases). The CDR3 runs 14 residues. The germline V gene encodes CDR1 MNHEY and CDR2 SVGAGI. V was trimmed by 4 bases and J by 3 bases, leaving 12 bases between them. The CDR3 reads CASSSYTGDTEAFF. CDR3 nucleotide sequence: TGTGCCAGCAGTTCCTACACGGGGGACACTGAAGCTTTCTTT.

The chain is built from TRBV6-6 and TRBJ2-2; no definite D call. V was clipped by 6 bases and J by 3 bases, with 5 bases between them. CDR1 and CDR2 (germline): MNHNY, SVGAGI (reference sequence). This CDR3 has 12 amino acids. The CDR3 DNA sequence: TGTGCCAGCAGAACAGACACCGGGGAGCTGTTTTTT. Protein: CASRTDTGELFF.

This clone showed up just a few times. The rearrangement joins TRBV2 to TRBJ1-5; 8 positions agree with TRBD1. CDR1 is SNHLY, CDR2 FYNNEI, per germline. The CDR3 sequence is 16 residues long. Trimming cost V 6 bases and J 8 bases; bases outside gene matches: 15. DNA of the CDR3: TGTGCCAGCAGGCCCTCGCCGGGACAGGCTGGGGAGCCCCAGCATTTT. Amino acids: CASRPSPGQAGEPQHF. Based on the CDR3 plus reference TRBV2 and TRBJ1-5, the full variable domain is EPEVTQTPSHQVTQMGQEVILRCVPISNHLYFYWYRQILGQKVEFLVSFYNNEISEKSEIFDDQFSVERPDGSNFTLKIRSTKLEDSAMYFCASRPSPGQAGEPQHFGDGTRLSIL.

This chain joins TRBV5-1 and TRBJ1-2, with TRBD1 matching over 7 bases. Germline values: CDR1 SGHRS, CDR2 YFSETQ. V lost 5 bases to trimming and J lost 7 bases; unmatched junction nucleotides: 5. This CDR3 is 12 amino acids long. CDR3 sequence reads: CASRDRISGYTF. The CDR3 coding sequence is TGCGCCAGCAGGGACAGGATCTCTGGCTACACCTTC.

The chain combines TRBV27 with TRBJ2-6; unclear D gene. CDR1 and CDR2 from the germline V gene are MNHEY and SMNVEV (reference sequence). V was shortened by 6 bases and J by 1 base, with 10 bases between the two germline ends. CDR3 size: 15 residues. The CDR3 coding sequence is TGTGCCAGCAGGTCTTTCGGGTCTGGGGCCAACGTCCTGACTTTC. Translated: CASRSFGSGANVLTF.

The chain couples TRBV5-6 to TRBJ2-5; 8 bases are a match to TRBD2. V gave up 4 bases and J gave up 2 bases; unmatched junction bases: 16. The germline CDR1 and CDR2 sequences are SGHDT and YYEEEE. This CDR3 has 18 residues. CDR3 DNA: TGTGCCAGCAGCCTTGGGCTATCGGCGGGGGGCCTACAAGAGACCCAGTACTTC. It is translated as CASSLGLSAGGLQETQYF.

The chain has TRBV9 and TRBJ2-1; TRBD2 matches at 7 bases. This CDR3 comprises 15 residues. V lost 4 bases and J lost 9; bases outside the gene matches: 13. The germline V gene has CDR1 SGDLS and CDR2 YYNGEE. CDR3 residues: CASSLQSGVGIEQFF. DNA of the CDR3: TGTGCCAGCAGCCTCCAGAGCGGGGTGGGCATTGAGCAGTTCTTC.

This clone occurred many times. V is TRBV7-9 and J is TRBJ2-2, with TRBD2 matching 8 bases. CDR1 is SEHNR and CDR2 is FQNEAQ in the germline V gene (reference sequence). Trimming took 0 bases from V and 4 from J; bases not matched to a gene: 4. This CDR3 has 16 residues. The CDR3 sequence is CASSLALAGPTGELFF. The CDR3 DNA reads TGTGCCAGCAGCTTAGCGCTAGCGGGTCCCACCGGGGAGCTGTTTTTT.

The J gene is TRBJ1-4, the V gene TRBV7-9; D is undetermined. The CDR3 covers 17 residues. Germline V gene lookup returns CDR1 SEHNR and CDR2 FQNEAQ (reference sequence). Trimming stripped 3 bases from V and 0 bases from J, with 14 bases between. This CDR3 reads CASSFLRGSATNEKLFF. In nucleotides, the CDR3 is TGTGCCAGCAGCTTTCTCCGCGGATCTGCAACTAATGAAAAACTGTTTTTT.

This chain connects TRBV7-2 to TRBJ1-5; 8 positions match TRBD1. Germline trimming cut 3 bases from V and 3 bases from J; bases unmatched to any gene: 1. Germline V gene data show CDR1 as SGHTA and CDR2 as FQGNSA. The CDR3 extends over 14 amino acids. The DNA of the CDR3 is TGTGCCAGCAGCTTGACAGGGGCCAATCAGCCCCAGCATTTT. Protein: CASSLTGANQPQHF.

The chain's CDR3 is CASSSGHTTYEQYF. The CDR3 DNA is TGTGCCAGCAGTTCAGGACATACGACCTACGAGCAGTACTTC. V gene TRBV6-6 combines with J gene TRBJ2-7, with D possibly TRBD1 on 5 matching bases. Trimming pared 4 bases from V and 2 bases from J, leaving 12 bases between. This CDR3 region has 14 residues. In germline, CDR1 is MNHNY, CDR2 SVGAGI (reference sequence).

V usage is TRBV6-5 and J usage is TRBJ1-2; D gene ambiguous. CDR3 length: 13 residues. Germline V gene lookup returns CDR1 MNHEY and CDR2 SVGAGI. The ends were cut back, 5 bases at V and 4 bases at J, with 11 bases in the middle. DNA for the CDR3: TGTGCCAGCAGTCTCGGTCCGGGCTATGGCTACACCTTC. Amino acids: CASSLGPGYGYTF.